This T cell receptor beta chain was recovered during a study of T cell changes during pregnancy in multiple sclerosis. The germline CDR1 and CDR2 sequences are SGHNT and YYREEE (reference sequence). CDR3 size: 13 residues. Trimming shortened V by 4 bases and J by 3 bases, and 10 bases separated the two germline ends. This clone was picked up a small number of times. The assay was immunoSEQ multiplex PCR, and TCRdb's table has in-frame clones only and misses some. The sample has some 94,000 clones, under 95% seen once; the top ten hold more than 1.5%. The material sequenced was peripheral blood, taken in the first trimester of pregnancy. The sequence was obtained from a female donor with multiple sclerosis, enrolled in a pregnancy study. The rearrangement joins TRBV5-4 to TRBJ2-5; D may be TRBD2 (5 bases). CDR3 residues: CASSPGIKETQYF. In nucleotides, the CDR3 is TGTGCCAGCAGCCCGGGGATCAAAGAGACCCAGTACTTC.